The next 3 T cell receptor beta chains were all read from a single sample in a study of blood T cell repertoires in COVID-19. Profiled with immunoSEQ multiplex PCR; TCRdb holds only in-frame clones, not every one. The data show about 190,000 clones, approximately 78% seen once. Source material: peripheral blood. The source of these receptors is a woman older than 75 with active or convalescent COVID-19.

The chain employs TRBV7-6 and TRBJ1-2; TRBD1 agrees at 8 bases. There are 15 residues in the CDR3. Per germline, CDR1 SGHVS and CDR2 FNYEAQ. Unmatched junction bases numbered 4, after V lost 4 bases and J lost 0 bases. The CDR3: CASSSGTGANYGYTF. The DNA for the CDR3 is TGTGCCAGCAGCTCTGGGACAGGAGCTAACTATGGCTACACCTTC.

This rearrangement joins TRBV10-3 to TRBJ1-2; 9 positions agree with TRBD1. V trimming: 4 bases; J trimming: 5 bases; junction bases outside the gene matches: 2. Germline values: CDR1 ENHRY, CDR2 SYGVKD. The CDR3 spans 13 residues. CDR3: CAISGDRAYGYTF. In DNA, the CDR3 is TGTGCCATCAGTGGGGACAGGGCTTATGGCTACACCTTC.

This chain connects TRBV28 to TRBJ1-2, with D uncertain. Between the trimmed V and J ends, which lost 8 bases and 6 bases, there was a span of 10 bases. This CDR3 is built from 11 residues. The germline CDR1 and CDR2 sequences are MDHEN and SYDVKM. As DNA, the CDR3 is TGTGCCAGCGGCCTGCAGGATGGCTACACCTTC. Protein: CASGLQDGYTF.